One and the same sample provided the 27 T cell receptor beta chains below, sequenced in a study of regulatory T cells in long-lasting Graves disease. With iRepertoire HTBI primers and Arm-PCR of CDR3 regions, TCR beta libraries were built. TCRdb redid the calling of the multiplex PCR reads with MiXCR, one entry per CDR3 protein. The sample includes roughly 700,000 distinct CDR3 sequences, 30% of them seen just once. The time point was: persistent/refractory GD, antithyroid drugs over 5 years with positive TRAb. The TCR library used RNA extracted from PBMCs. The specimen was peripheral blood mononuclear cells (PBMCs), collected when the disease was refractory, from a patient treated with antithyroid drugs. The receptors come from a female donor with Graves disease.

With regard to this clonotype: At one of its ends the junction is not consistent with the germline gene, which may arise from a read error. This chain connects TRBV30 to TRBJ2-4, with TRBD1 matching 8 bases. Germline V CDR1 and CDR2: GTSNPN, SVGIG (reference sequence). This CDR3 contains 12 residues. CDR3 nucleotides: TGTGCCTGCCGGGACAGGAAAAACGTTCAGTACTTC. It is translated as CACRDRKNVQYF.

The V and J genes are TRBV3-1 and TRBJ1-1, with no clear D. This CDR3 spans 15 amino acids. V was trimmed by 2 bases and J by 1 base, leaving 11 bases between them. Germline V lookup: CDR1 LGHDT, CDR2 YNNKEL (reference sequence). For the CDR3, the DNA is TGTGCCAGCAGCCAATCCTTGGCAGGGAACACTGAAGCTTTCTTT. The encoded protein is CASSQSLAGNTEAFF. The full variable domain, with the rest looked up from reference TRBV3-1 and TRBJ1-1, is DTAVSQTPKYLVTQMGNDKSIKCEQNLGHDTMYWYKQDSKKFLKIMFSYNNKELIINETVPNRFSPKSPDKAHLNLHINSLELGDSAVYFCASSQSLAGNTEAFFGQGTRLTVV.

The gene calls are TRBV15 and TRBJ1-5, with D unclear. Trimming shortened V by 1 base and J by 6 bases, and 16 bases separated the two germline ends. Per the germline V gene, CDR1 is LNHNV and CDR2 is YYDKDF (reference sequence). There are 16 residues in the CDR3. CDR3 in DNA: TGTGCCACCAGCAGAGGTGGGGTTTCGGGTAGTCAGCCCCAGCATTTT. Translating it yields CATSRGGVSGSQPQHF.

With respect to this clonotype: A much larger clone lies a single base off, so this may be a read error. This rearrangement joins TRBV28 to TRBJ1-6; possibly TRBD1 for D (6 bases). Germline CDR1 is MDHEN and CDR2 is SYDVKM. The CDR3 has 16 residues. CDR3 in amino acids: CAGSFPTGHLNSPLHF. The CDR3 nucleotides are TGTGCCGGCAGCTTTCCGACGGGACACCTTAATTCACCCCTCCACTTT.

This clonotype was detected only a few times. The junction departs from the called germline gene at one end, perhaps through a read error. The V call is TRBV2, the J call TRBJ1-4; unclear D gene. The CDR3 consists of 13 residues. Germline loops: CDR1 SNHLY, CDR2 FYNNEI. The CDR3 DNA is TGTGCCAGCAGCGGCAGGACTAATGGAAAACTGTTTTTT. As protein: CASSGRTNGKLFF.

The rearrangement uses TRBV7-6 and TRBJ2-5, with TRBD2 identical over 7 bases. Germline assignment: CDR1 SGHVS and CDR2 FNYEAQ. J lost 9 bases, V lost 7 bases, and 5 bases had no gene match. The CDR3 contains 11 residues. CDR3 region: CASTSGRAQYF. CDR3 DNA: TGTGCCAGCACCTCGGGGAGGGCCCAGTACTTC.

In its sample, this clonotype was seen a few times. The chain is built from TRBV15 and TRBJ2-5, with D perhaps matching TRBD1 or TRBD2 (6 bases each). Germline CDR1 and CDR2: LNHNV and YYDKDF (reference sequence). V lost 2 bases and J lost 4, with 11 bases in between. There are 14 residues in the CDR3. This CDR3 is CATSRTRGGETQYF. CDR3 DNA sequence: TGTGCCACCAGCAGAACCAGGGGAGGAGAGACCCAGTACTTC.

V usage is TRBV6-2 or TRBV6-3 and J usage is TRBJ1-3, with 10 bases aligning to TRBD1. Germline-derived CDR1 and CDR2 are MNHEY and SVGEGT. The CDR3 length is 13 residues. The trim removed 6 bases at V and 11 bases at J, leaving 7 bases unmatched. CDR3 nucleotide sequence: TGTGCCAGCAGCTCCGGACAGGGGGTATCCATATATTTT. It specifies CASSSGQGVSIYF.

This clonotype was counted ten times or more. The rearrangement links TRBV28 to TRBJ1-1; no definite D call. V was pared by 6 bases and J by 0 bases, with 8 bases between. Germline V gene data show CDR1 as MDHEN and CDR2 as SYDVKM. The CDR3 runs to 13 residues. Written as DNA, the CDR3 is TGTGCCAGCAGCTTCGGCATGAACACTGAAGCTTTCTTT. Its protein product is CASSFGMNTEAFF.

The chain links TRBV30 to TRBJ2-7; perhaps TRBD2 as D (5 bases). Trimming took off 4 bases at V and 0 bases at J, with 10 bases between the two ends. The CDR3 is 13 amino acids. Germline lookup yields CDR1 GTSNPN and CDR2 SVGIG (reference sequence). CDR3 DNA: TGTGCCTGGACGGACTCGTTCTCCTACGAGCAGTACTTC. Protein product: CAWTDSFSYEQYF. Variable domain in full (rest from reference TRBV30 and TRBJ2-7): SQTIHQWPATLVQPVGSPLSLECTVEGTSNPNLYWYRQAAGRGLQLLFYSVGIGQISSEVPQNLSASRPQDRQFILSSKKLLLSDSGFYLCAWTDSFSYEQYFGPGTRLTVT.

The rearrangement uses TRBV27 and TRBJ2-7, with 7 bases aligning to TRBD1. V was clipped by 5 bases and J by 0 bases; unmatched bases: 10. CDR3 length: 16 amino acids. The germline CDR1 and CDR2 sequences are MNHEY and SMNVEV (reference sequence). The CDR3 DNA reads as TGTGCCAGCAGTCCCTGGACAGGATCCTACTCCTACGAGCAGTACTTC. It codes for CASSPWTGSYSYEQYF.

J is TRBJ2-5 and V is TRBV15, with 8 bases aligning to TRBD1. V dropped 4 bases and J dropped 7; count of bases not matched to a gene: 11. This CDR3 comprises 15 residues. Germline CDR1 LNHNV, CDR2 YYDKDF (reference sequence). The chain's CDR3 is CATSKWQGAVVTQYF. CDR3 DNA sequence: TGTGCCACCAGCAAGTGGCAGGGGGCGGTGGTGACCCAGTACTTC.

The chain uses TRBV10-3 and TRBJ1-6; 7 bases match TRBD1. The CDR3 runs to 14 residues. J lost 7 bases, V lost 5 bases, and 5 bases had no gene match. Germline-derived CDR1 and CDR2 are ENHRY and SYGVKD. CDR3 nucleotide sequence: TGTGCCATCAGTCAGACAGGGATCAATTCACCCCTCCACTTT. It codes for CAISQTGINSPLHF.

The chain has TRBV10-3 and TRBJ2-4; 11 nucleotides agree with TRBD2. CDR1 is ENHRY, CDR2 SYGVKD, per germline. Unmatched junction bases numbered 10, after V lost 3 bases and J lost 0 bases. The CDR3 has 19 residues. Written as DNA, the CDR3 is TGTGCCATCAGTGACCCCGGGACTAGCGGCCATCTAGCCAAAAACATTCAGTACTTC. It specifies CAISDPGTSGHLAKNIQYF.

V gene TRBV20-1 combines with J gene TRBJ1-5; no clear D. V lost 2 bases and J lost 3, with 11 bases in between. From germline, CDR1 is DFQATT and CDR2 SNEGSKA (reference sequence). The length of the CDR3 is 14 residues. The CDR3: CSARLDGPNQPQHF. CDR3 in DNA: TGCAGTGCTAGACTCGACGGTCCCAATCAGCCCCAGCATTTT.

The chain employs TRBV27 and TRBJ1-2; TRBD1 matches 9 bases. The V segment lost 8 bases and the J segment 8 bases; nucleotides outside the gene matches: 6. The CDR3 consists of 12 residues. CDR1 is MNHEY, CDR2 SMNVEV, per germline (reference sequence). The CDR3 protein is CASGFTGGGYTF. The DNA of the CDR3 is TGTGCCAGCGGATTCACAGGGGGCGGCTACACCTTC.

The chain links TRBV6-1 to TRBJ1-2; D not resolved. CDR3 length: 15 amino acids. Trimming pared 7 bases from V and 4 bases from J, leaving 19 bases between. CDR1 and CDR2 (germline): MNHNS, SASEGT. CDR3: CASTLEEGASYGYTF. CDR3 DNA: TGTGCCAGCACCCTCGAGGAGGGAGCTAGCTATGGCTACACCTTC.

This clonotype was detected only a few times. The CDR3 DNA follows: TGCGCCAGCAGCTCCGGGGCAGGAAATGGCTACACCTTC. Amino acid sequence: CASSSGAGNGYTF. The chain recombines TRBV5-1 with TRBJ1-2, with D maybe TRBD1 (5 bases). CDR1 and CDR2 from the germline V gene are SGHRS and YFSETQ. The length of the CDR3 is 13 residues. The V end lost 3 bases, the J end lost 6 bases, and 12 bases lay between the germline ends. The complete variable domain, with remaining parts taken from reference TRBV5-1 and TRBJ1-2, reads KAGVTQTPRYLIKTRGQQVTLSCSPISGHRSVSWYQQTPGQGLQFLFEYFSETQRNKGNFPGRFSGRQFSNSRSEMNVSTLELGDSALYLCASSSGAGNGYTFGSGTRLTVV.

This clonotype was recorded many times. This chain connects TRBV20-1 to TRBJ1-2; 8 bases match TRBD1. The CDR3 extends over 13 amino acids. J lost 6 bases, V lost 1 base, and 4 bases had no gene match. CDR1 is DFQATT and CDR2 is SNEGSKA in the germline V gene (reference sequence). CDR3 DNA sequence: TGCAGTGCTAGAGTTAGGACAGGGCATGGCTACACCTTC. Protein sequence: CSARVRTGHGYTF.

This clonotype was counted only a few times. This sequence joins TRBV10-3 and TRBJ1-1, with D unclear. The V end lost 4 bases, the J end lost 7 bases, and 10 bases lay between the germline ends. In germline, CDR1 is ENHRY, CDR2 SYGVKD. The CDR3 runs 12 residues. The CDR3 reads CAISGYSSEAFF. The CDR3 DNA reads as TGTGCCATCAGTGGGTACAGTAGTGAAGCTTTCTTT.

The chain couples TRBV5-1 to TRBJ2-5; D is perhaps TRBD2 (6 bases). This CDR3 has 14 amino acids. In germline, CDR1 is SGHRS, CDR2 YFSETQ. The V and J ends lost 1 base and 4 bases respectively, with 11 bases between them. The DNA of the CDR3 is TGCGCCAGCAGCTTGAACCACGGGGGAGAGACCCAGTACTTC. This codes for CASSLNHGGETQYF.

The CDR3 DNA sequence: TGCGCCAGTTTAGCGGTCGCGAACACCGGGGAGCTGTTTTTT. It codes for CASLAVANTGELFF. This chain links TRBV5-1 with TRBJ2-2; D is possibly TRBD2 (6 bases). The CDR3 is made up of 14 amino acids. V lost 8 bases and J 0 bases, leaving 11 bases between the germline ends. Germline V gene sequence: CDR1 SGHRS, CDR2 YFSETQ.

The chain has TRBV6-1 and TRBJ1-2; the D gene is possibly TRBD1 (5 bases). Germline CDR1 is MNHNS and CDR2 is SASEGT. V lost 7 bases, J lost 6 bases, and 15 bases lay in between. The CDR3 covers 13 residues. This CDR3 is CASTLQVSHGYTF. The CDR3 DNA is TGTGCCAGCACCTTACAGGTTTCTCATGGCTACACCTTC.

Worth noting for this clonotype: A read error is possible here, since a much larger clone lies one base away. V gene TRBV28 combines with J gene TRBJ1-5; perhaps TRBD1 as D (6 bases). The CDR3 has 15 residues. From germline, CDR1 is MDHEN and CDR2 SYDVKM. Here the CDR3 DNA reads TGTGCCGGCAGGATCCAGGGGCAATTCAATCAGCCCCAGCATTTT. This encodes CAGRIQGQFNQPQHF.

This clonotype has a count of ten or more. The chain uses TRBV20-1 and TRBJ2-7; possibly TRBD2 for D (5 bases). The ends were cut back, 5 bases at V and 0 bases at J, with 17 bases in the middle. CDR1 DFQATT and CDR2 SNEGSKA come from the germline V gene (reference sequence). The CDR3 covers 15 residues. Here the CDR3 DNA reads TGCAGTGCTGGAAGAGAACTAGACTTCTCCTACGAGCAGTACTTC. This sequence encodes CSAGRELDFSYEQYF.

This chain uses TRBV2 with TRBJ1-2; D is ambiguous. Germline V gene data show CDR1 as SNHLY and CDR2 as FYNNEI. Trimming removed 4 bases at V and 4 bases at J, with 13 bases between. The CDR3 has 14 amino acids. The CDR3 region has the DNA TGTGCCAGCAGTGGTGACATGGGCACCTATGGCTACACCTTC. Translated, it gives CASSGDMGTYGYTF.

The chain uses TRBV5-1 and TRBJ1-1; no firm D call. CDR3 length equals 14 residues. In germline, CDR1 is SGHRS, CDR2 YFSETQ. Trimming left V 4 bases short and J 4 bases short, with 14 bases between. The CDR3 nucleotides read TGCGCCAGCAGCATTACTGCAGGCGGCACTGAAGCTTTCTTT. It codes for CASSITAGGTEAFF.